The 27 T cell receptor beta chains given below trace back to one sample, sequenced in a study of blood T cell repertoires in COVID-19. Measured with immunoSEQ multiplex PCR; TCRdb has only the in-frame clones, and not every one. The data contain roughly 200,000 clones, 70% to 80% of them singletons. Sequences were obtained from peripheral blood. The source of these receptors is a woman aged 35 to 49 with COVID-19, enrolled during active disease.

The chain is built from TRBV4-1 and TRBJ1-4; 9 nucleotides agree with TRBD1. Germline trimming cut 1 base from V and 7 bases from J; bases unmatched to any gene: 10. There are 17 residues in the CDR3. Germline V gene data show CDR1 as MGHRA and CDR2 as YSYEKL. The CDR3 DNA reads TGCGCCAGCAGCCAAGGGTTCGGACAGGGGAACGGTGAAAAACTGTTTTTT. Translated, it gives CASSQGFGQGNGEKLFF.

The chain carries TRBV5-1 and TRBJ1-2; TRBD1 is a possible D gene (5 bases). Trimming cost V 0 bases and J 0 bases, with 15 bases left between them. This CDR3 spans 17 amino acids. Germline lookup yields CDR1 SGHRS and CDR2 YFSETQ. This CDR3 is CASSLGQGIPTNYGYTF. The DNA of the CDR3 is TGCGCCAGCAGCTTGGGGCAGGGAATCCCTACTAACTATGGCTACACCTTC.

The rearrangement joins TRBV20-1 to TRBJ2-7; TRBD1 matches 8 bases. The trim removed 3 bases at V and 8 bases at J, leaving 3 bases unmatched. Germline-derived CDR1 and CDR2 are DFQATT and SNEGSKA (reference sequence). The CDR3 is 11 residues long. The CDR3 bases are TGCAGTGCTAGTCAGGGGGCACAGCAGTACTTC. Residues: CSASQGAQQYF.

The genes are TRBV19 and TRBJ1-2; TRBD1 is a possible D gene (6 bases). Germline values: CDR1 LNHDA, CDR2 SQIVND (reference sequence). The CDR3 is 16 amino acids. V was clipped by 5 bases and J by 5 bases, with 21 bases between them. The CDR3, as DNA: TGTGCCAGTAGTCCCAGACAGGTTAACGAGGATTATGGCTACACCTTC. It specifies CASSPRQVNEDYGYTF.

Comment on this clone: Other DNA sequences in the same sample also yield this CDR3. The CDR3 region has the DNA TGTGCCAGCAGCTTAGGCGGTAGCGGGGGCTACGAGCAGTACTTC. Its translation: CASSLGGSGGYEQYF. The chain combines TRBV7-2 with TRBJ2-7; 9 nucleotides line up with TRBD2. V was clipped by 1 base and J by 3 bases; unmatched bases: 4. Germline CDR1 is SGHTA and CDR2 is FQGNSA. The CDR3 is 15 amino acids. Variable domain in full (rest from reference TRBV7-2 and TRBJ2-7): GAGVSQSPSNKVTEKGKDVELRCDPISGHTALYWYRQSLGQGLEFLIYFQGNSAPDKSGLPSDRFSAERTGGSVSTLTIQRTQQEDSAVYLCASSLGGSGGYEQYFGPGTRLTVT.

This clone was detected only a few times. Written as DNA, the CDR3 is TGTGCCAGCATGCGCCTAGCGGGGGGATCCTACGAGCAGTACTTC. Protein: CASMRLAGGSYEQYF. The J gene is TRBJ2-7, the V gene TRBV6-5, with 11 bases matching TRBD2. The ends lost 7 bases at V and 1 base at J; junction bases unmatched: 6. The germline gives CDR1 MNHEY, CDR2 SVGAGI. This CDR3 is 15 amino acids long.

The gene calls are TRBV2 and TRBJ2-7; 7 bases fit TRBD2. The J segment lost 3 bases and the V segment lost 7 bases, leaving 9 bases of the junction unmatched. Germline V gene lookup returns CDR1 SNHLY and CDR2 FYNNEI. This CDR3 is 14 amino acids long. CDR3 loop: CASTRDPGGYEQYF. The CDR3 region has the DNA TGTGCCAGCACCCGAGACCCGGGAGGCTACGAGCAGTACTTC. The whole variable domain, remainder taken from reference TRBV2 and TRBJ2-7, is EPEVTQTPSHQVTQMGQEVILRCVPISNHLYFYWYRQILGQKVEFLVSFYNNEISEKSEIFDDQFSVERPDGSNFTLKIRSTKLEDSAMYFCASTRDPGGYEQYFGPGTRLTVT.

This clone has ten or more counts. The chain is built from TRBV4-3 and TRBJ1-2, with 7 positions matching TRBD1. Trimming took 0 bases from V and 5 from J; bases not matched to a gene: 12. The germline V gene has CDR1 LGHNA and CDR2 YSLEER. The CDR3 sequence is 17 residues long. The CDR3 DNA follows: TGCGCCAGCAGCCAAGATTACGGAACAGGGGTGGGGTATGGCTACACCTTC. Its protein product is CASSQDYGTGVGYGYTF.

The genes are TRBV7-2 and TRBJ1-5; 7 bases agree with TRBD1. This CDR3 spans 15 amino acids. The V gene end was trimmed by 7 bases and the J gene end by 1 base; junction bases not matched to a gene: 7. Germline assignment: CDR1 SGHTA and CDR2 FQGNSA. The CDR3 DNA reads as TGTGCCAGCACCACAGGACAGGTCAGCAATCAGCCCCAGCATTTT. Its translation: CASTTGQVSNQPQHF.

The J gene is TRBJ1-2, the V gene TRBV5-5; weak D call: TRBD1 (5 bases). The V gene lost 2 bases and the J gene lost 1 base, with 6 bases spanning the gap. From germline, CDR1 is SGHKS and CDR2 YYEKEE (reference sequence). The CDR3 is made up of 13 amino acids. CDR3 DNA: TGTGCCAGCAGCTTTGACAGTAACTATGGCTACACCTTC. Its translation is CASSFDSNYGYTF.

In its sample, this clone was seen many times. The J gene is TRBJ2-2, the V gene TRBV6-4, with D uncertain. Germline values: CDR1 MRHNA, CDR2 SNTAGT. This CDR3 is built from 13 residues. Deletions cut 0 bases from V and 4 bases from J, with 3 bases between. CDR3 sequence reads: CASSDSATGELFF. The CDR3 DNA follows: TGTGCCAGCAGTGACTCGGCCACCGGGGAGCTGTTTTTT.

This clone was detected a few times. J is TRBJ1-2 and V is TRBV5-1; tentative D call: TRBD1 (6 bases). With 6 bases removed from V and 7 bases from J, the gap between germline ends came to 13 bases. Germline assignment: CDR1 SGHRS and CDR2 YFSETQ. The CDR3 spans 12 residues. CDR3 coding DNA: TGCGCCAGCACCACCAGGGGCGGTGGCTACACCTTC. Its protein product is CASTTRGGGYTF.

DNA for the CDR3: TGTGCCAGCAGGAGAGCGGGAGTAAGCAGCTACGAGCAGTACTTC. It codes for CASRRAGVSSYEQYF. The chain couples TRBV6-5 to TRBJ2-7; 8 bases align to TRBD2. Germline V lookup: CDR1 MNHEY, CDR2 SVGAGI. After removal of 6 bases from V and 3 bases from J, the junction contained 10 bases not matched to a gene. The CDR3 is 15 amino acids.

V is TRBV30 and J is TRBJ1-1; tentative D call: TRBD1 (5 bases). There are 12 residues in the CDR3. Germline V gene sequence: CDR1 GTSNPN, CDR2 SVGIG (reference sequence). V lost 5 bases to trimming and J lost 7 bases, with 14 bases between them. The CDR3 spells CAWLGGASEAFF. For the CDR3, the DNA is TGTGCCTGGTTAGGAGGGGCAAGTGAAGCTTTCTTT.

The chain couples TRBV3-1 (or the pseudogene TRBV3-2) to TRBJ1-3; D is undetermined. The ends were cut back, 1 base at V and 4 bases at J, with 8 bases in the middle. CDR1 LGHDT and CDR2 YNNKEL come from the germline V gene (reference sequence). The CDR3 length is 14 residues. The CDR3 coding sequence is TGTGCCAGCAGCCAAGGGGCAAGGGGAAACACCATATATTTT. It specifies CASSQGARGNTIYF.

This chain connects TRBV4-1 to TRBJ2-7, with 10 bases that match TRBD1. This CDR3 has 15 residues. After removal of 4 bases from V and 1 base from J, the junction contained 4 bases not matched to a gene. Germline CDR1 and CDR2: MGHRA and YSYEKL. The CDR3 DNA follows: TGCGCCAGCAGCCTCCGGGACAGGGGATCCTACGAGCAGTACTTC. Translating it yields CASSLRDRGSYEQYF.

The chain is built from TRBV2 and TRBJ2-1; the match to TRBD2 covers 7 bases. With V trimmed by 2 bases and J by 10 bases, 17 bases remained unmatched. The CDR3 has 17 residues. The germline V gene has CDR1 SNHLY and CDR2 FYNNEI. In DNA form, the CDR3 reads TGTGCCAGCAGTGAACCACCCGGGACTAACCCCGCCGGGGAGCAGTTCTTC. Protein product: CASSEPPGTNPAGEQFF.

The rearrangement links TRBV4-1 to TRBJ2-4, with 8 bases aligning to TRBD1. The CDR3 sequence is 19 residues long. CDR1 is MGHRA, CDR2 YSYEKL, per germline. J lost 0 bases, V lost 3 bases, and 13 bases had no gene match. The CDR3 spells CASSQRLGQVLLAKNIQYF. CDR3 nucleotides: TGCGCCAGCAGCCAGAGACTGGGACAGGTCCTCCTAGCCAAAAACATTCAGTACTTC.

J is TRBJ2-5 and V is TRBV5-4, with a tentative D call TRBD1 (6 bases). Trimming shortened V by 0 bases and J by 6 bases, and 24 bases separated the two germline ends. In germline, CDR1 is SGHNT, CDR2 YYREEE (reference sequence). This CDR3 is built from 18 residues. CDR3 DNA sequence: TGTGCCAGCAGCTTGGGAAGCCCGGAAATTGGGGGCGCGAAGACCCAGTACTTC. This encodes CASSLGSPEIGGAKTQYF.

The rearrangement links TRBV5-6 to TRBJ1-5; TRBD1 agrees at 11 bases. The CDR3 contains 16 residues. J lost 6 bases, V lost 0 bases, and 5 bases had no gene match. Germline V gene data show CDR1 as SGHDT and CDR2 as YYEEEE. CDR3 amino acids: CASSLATDRGRQPQHF. The CDR3 DNA sequence: TGTGCCAGCAGCTTGGCAACGGACAGGGGGCGTCAGCCCCAGCATTTT. The entire variable domain, with the rest obtained from reference TRBV5-6 and TRBJ1-5, is as follows: DAGVTQSPTHLIKTRGQQVTLRCSPKSGHDTVSWYQQALGQGPQFIFQYYEEEERQRGNFPDRFSGHQFPNYSSELNVNALLLGDSALYLCASSLATDRGRQPQHFGDGTRLSIL.

The chain employs TRBV5-4 and TRBJ2-7, with TRBD1 identical over 8 bases. Unmatched junction bases numbered 20, after V lost 4 bases and J lost 5 bases. The CDR3 totals 18 residues. Looked up from germline, CDR1 is SGHNT and CDR2 is YYREEE (reference sequence). The CDR3 loop reads CASSGGGGQGALGHEQYF. As DNA, the CDR3 is TGTGCCAGCAGCGGCGGAGGGGGGCAGGGGGCGCTTGGACACGAGCAGTACTTC.

This chain connects TRBV27 to TRBJ2-1; D unclear. This CDR3 is built from 13 residues. Per the germline V gene, CDR1 is MNHEY and CDR2 is SMNVEV (reference sequence). With 3 bases removed from V and 6 bases from J, the gap between germline ends came to 9 bases. CDR3 sequence (DNA): TGTGCCAGCAGTTTTCAGGCGCTCAATGAGCAGTTCTTC. This codes for CASSFQALNEQFF.

The rearrangement joins TRBV18 to TRBJ1-2; possibly TRBD1 for D (6 bases). Germline V gene data show CDR1 as KGHSH and CDR2 as LQKENI. There are 15 residues in the CDR3. The V end was cut by 0 bases, the J end by 1 base, with 9 bases between. The DNA for the CDR3 is TGTGCCAGCTCACCACCGACAGGCGTTAACTATGGCTACACCTTC. Its translation is CASSPPTGVNYGYTF. The variable domain in full, with the rest retrieved from reference TRBV18 and TRBJ1-2, is NAGVMQNPRHLVRRRGQEARLRCSPMKGHSHVYWYRQLPEEGLKFMVYLQKENIIDESGMPKERFSAEFPKEGPSILRIQQVVRGDSAAYFCASSPPTGVNYGYTFGSGTRLTVV.

This clone was detected only a few times. This same CDR3 is encoded by further DNA sequences in the sample. This chain links TRBV30 with TRBJ1-3; D call uncertain. The CDR3 runs to 13 residues. CDR1 GTSNPN and CDR2 SVGIG come from the germline V gene (reference sequence). The V and J ends lost 5 bases and 0 bases respectively, with 8 bases between them. The CDR3 nucleotides read TGTGCCTGGGCCACGAGCTCTGGAAACACCATATATTTT. It is translated as CAWATSSGNTIYF. Complete variable domain (other parts from reference TRBV30 and TRBJ1-3): SQTIHQWPATLVQPVGSPLSLECTVEGTSNPNLYWYRQAAGRGLQLLFYSVGIGQISSEVPQNLSASRPQDRQFILSSKKLLLSDSGFYLCAWATSSGNTIYFGEGSWLTVV.

This clone was detected a few times. The chain carries TRBV5-4 and TRBJ1-1; the match to TRBD1 covers 8 bases. Germline V gene data show CDR1 as SGHNT and CDR2 as YYREEE (reference sequence). The CDR3 is made up of 16 amino acids. Trimming cost V 0 bases and J 6 bases; bases outside gene matches: 10. DNA for the CDR3: TGTGCCAGCAGCTTGGTTAGATACAGGGGGGTTCCTGAAGCTTTCTTT. This codes for CASSLVRYRGVPEAFF.

The V call is TRBV30, the J call TRBJ2-3, with TRBD1 identical over 10 bases. The CDR3 runs to 16 residues. Germline V gives CDR1 GTSNPN, CDR2 SVGIG (reference sequence). The trim removed 3 bases at V and 1 base at J, leaving 7 bases unmatched. The CDR3 loop is CAWRFSGTGGTDTQYF. CDR3 sequence (DNA): TGTGCCTGGAGATTTTCCGGGACAGGGGGCACAGATACGCAGTATTTT.

The chain has TRBV5-1 and TRBJ2-2; possibly TRBD1 for D (7 bases). The CDR3 contains 16 residues. The V gene's germline CDR1 is SGHRS and CDR2 YFSETQ. Trimming left V 0 bases short and J 4 bases short, with 13 bases between. The CDR3 spells CASSLGRGRLTGELFF. For the CDR3, the DNA is TGCGCCAGCAGCTTGGGGAGGGGGCGCCTCACCGGGGAGCTGTTTTTT.